This T cell receptor beta chain came from a study of shared T cell receptors in the human thymus. The CDR3 is made up of 14 amino acids. The V gene lost 4 bases and the J gene lost 5 bases, with 11 bases spanning the gap. Germline values: CDR1 MDHEN, CDR2 SYDVKM. TCRdb's copy holds only in-frame clones and misses some; the assay was immunoSEQ multiplex PCR. The data contain approximately 400,000 clones, approximately 95% of them seen just once; the ten biggest clones take up 0.015% to 0.025%. The receptor's source is a human donor. This chain connects TRBV28 to TRBJ2-2, with D possibly TRBD1 on 6 matching bases. The sequenced material came from thymocytes. CDR3 residues: CASSSGDGTGELFF. The CDR3 DNA is TGTGCCAGCAGTTCAGGGGACGGGACCGGGGAGCTGTTTTTT.